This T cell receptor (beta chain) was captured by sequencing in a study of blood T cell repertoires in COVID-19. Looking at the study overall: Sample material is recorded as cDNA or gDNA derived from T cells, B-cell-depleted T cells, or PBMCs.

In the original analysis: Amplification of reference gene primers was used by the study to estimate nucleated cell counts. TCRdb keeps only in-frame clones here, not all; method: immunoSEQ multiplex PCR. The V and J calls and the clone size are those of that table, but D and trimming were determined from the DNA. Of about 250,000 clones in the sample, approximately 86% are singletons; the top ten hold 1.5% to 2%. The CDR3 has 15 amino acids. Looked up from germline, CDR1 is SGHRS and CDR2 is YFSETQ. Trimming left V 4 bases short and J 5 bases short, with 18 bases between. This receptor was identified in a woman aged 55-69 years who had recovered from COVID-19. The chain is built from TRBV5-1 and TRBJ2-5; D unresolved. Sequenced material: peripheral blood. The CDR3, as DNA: TGCGCCAGCAGCCCGGATCTAGGCCGGCGGGAGACCCAGTACTTC. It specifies CASSPDLGRRETQYF.